The clone carrying this TCR beta chain appeared a few times. Its antigen remains unknown. TCR beta libraries were built with iRepertoire HTBI primers and Arm-PCR of CDR3 regions. Using its own MiXCR run on the multiplex PCR reads, TCRdb lists one record per CDR3 protein. The sample carries approximately 400,000 distinct CDR3 sequences, about a fifth recorded once. The J segment lost 2 bases and the V segment lost 3 bases, leaving 13 bases of the junction unmatched. Germline CDR1 and CDR2: SGHVS and FQNEAQ. There are 18 residues in the CDR3. This entry belongs to a study of regulatory T cells in long-lasting Graves disease. Whole-study results and caveats: Favoring TRBV28, TRBJ1-2 and TRBJ2-5 was a feature seen in persistent disease. Authors noted too few samples as a limitation. Newly diagnosed Graves' patients exceeded persistent ones in TCR diversity. The number of shared public clonotypes was higher in persistent patients (around 2,700) than new patients (966).

The time point was: persistent/refractory GD, antithyroid drugs over 5 years with positive TRAb. PBMCs were the source of the RNA used for TCR sequencing. The chain recombines TRBV7-8 with TRBJ2-7; 10 bases line up with TRBD2. The source of this sequence is a female donor with Graves disease. The sequenced sample was peripheral blood mononuclear cells (PBMCs), obtained when the disease was refractory, from a patient treated with antithyroid drugs. CDR3 protein: CASSFRLAGAHGPYEQYF. The DNA of the CDR3 is TGTGCCAGCAGCTTCAGGCTAGCGGGAGCCCACGGCCCCTACGAGCAGTACTTC.